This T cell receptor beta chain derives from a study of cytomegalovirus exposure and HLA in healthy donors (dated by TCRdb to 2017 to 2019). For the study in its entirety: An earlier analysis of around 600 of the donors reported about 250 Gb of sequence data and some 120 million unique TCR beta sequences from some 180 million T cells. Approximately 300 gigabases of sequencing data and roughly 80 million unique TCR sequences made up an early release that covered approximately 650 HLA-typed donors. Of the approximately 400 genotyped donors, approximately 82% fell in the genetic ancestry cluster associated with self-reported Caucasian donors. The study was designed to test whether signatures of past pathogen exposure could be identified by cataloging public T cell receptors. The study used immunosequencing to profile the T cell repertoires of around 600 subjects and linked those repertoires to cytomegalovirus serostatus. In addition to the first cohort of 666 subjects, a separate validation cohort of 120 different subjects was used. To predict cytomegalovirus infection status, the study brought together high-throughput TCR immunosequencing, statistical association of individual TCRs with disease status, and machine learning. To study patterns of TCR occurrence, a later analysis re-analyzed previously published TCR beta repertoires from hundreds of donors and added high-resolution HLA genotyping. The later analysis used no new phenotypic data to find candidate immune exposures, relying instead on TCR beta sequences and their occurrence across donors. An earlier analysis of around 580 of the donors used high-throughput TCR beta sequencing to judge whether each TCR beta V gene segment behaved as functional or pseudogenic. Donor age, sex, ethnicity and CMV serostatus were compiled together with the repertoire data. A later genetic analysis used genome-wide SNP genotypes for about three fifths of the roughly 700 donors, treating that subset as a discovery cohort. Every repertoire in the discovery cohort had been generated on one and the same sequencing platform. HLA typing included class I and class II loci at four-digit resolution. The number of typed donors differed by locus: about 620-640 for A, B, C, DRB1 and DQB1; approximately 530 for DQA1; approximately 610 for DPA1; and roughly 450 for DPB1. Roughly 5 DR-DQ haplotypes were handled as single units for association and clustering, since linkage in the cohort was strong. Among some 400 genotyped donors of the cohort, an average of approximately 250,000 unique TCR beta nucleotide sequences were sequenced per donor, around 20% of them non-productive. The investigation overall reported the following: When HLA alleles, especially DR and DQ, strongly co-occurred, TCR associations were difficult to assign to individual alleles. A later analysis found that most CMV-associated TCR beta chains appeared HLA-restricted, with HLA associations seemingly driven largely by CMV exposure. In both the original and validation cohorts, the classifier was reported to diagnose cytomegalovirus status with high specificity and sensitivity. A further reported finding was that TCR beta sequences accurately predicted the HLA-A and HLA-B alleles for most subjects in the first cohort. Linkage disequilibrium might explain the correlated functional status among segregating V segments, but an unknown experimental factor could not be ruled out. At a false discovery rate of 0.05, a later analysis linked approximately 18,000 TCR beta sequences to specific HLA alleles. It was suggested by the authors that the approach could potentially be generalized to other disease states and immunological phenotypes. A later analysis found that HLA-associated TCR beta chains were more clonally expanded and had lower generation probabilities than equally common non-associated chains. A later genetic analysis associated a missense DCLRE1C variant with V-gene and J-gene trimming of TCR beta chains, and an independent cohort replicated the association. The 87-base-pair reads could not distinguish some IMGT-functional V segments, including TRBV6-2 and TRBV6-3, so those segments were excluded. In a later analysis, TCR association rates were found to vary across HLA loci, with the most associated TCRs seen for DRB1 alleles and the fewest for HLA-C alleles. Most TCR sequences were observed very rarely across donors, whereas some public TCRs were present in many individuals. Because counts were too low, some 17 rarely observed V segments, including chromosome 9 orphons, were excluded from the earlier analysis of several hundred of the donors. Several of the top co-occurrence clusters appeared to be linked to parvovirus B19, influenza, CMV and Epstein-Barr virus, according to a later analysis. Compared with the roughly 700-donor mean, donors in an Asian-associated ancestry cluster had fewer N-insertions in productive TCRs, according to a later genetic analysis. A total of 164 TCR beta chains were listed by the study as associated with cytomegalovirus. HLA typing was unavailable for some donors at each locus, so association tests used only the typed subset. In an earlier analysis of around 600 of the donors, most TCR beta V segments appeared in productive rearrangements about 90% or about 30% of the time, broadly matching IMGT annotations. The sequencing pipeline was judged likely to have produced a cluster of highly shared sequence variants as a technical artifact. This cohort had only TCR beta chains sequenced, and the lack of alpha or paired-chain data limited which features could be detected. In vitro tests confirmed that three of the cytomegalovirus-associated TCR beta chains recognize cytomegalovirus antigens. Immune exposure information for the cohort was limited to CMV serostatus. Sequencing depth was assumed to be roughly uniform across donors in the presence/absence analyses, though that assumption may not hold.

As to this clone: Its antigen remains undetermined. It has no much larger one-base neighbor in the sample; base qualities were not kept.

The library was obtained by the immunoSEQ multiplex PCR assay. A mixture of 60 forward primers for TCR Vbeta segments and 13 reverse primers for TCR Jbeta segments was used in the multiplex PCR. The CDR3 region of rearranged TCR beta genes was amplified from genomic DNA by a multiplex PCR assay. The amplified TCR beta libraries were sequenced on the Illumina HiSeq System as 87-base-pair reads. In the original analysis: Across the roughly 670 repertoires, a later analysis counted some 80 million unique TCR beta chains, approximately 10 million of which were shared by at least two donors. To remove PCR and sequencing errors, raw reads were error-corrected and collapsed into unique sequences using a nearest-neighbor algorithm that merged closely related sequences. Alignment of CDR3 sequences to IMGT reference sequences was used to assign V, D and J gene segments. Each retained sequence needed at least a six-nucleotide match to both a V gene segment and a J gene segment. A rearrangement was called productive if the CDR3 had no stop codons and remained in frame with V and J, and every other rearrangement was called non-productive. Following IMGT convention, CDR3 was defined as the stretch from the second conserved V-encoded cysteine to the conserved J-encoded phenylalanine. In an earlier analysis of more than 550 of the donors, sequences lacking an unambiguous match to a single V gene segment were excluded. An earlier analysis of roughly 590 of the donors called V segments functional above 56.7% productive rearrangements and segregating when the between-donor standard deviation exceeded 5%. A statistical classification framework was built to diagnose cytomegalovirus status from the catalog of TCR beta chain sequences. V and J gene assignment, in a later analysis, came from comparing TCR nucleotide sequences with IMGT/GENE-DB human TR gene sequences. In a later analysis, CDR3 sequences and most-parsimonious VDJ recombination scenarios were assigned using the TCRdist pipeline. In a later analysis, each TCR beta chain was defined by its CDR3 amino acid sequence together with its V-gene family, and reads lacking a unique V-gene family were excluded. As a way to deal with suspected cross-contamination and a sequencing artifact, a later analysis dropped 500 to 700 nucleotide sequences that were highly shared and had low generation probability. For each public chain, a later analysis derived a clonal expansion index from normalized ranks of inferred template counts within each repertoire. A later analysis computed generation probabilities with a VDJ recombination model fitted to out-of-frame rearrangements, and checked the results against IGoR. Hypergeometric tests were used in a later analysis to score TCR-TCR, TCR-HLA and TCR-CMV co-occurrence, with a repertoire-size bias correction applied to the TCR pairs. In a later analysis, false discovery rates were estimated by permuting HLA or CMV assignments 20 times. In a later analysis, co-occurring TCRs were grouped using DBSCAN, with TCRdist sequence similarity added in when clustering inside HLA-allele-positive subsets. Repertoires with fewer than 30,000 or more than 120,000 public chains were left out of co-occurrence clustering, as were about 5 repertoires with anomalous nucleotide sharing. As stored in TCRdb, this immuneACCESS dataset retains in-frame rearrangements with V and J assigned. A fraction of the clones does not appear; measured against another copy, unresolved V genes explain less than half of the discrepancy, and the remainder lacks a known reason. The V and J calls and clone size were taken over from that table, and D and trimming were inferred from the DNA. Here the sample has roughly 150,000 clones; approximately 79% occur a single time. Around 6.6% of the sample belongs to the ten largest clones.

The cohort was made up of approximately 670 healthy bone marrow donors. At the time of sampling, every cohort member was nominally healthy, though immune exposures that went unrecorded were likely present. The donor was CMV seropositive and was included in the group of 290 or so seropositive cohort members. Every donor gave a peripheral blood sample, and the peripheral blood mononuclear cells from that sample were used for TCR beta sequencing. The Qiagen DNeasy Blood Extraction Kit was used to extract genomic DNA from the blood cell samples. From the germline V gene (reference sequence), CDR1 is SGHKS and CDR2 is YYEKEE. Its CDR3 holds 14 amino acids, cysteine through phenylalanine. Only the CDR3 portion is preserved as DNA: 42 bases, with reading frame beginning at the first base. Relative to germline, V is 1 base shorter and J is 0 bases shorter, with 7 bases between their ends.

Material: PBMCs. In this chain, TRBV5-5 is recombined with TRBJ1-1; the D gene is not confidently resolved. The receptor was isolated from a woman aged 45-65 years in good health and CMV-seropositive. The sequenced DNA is TGTGCCAGCAGCTTGAATATATTGAACACTGAAGCTTTCTTT. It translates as CASSLNILNTEAFF.